This T cell receptor (beta chain) was recovered during a study of cytotoxic CD8 clonotypes in ibrutinib-treated CLL. Background on the study: Among the patients, more than ten presented as relapsed/refractory and around 16 as treatment-naive; around 17 showed unmutated IGHV. After a median of 68 months, approximately 15 patients stayed remitted and some 12 progressed; responses had been partial in around 25 and complete in 2. Broader study findings: Progressing and sustained-remission patients had different sampling times.

Measured with immunoSEQ multiplex PCR; TCRdb has only the in-frame clones, and not every one. The sample carries around 150,000 clones, roughly 88% recorded once. The CDR3 totals 15 residues. The junction had 4 bases not matched to a gene; V was cut back by 4 bases and J by 0 bases. Looked up from germline, CDR1 is SGHRS and CDR2 is YFSETQ. Regarding this clone: Antigen: not known.

The chain carries TRBV5-1 and TRBJ2-3; 8 bases are shared with TRBD1. This clonotype was obtained from a human donor with chronic lymphocytic leukemia. The starting material was PBMCs, obtained at disease progression, from a patient treated with ibrutinib. The CDR3 sequence: CASSPGQASTDTQYF. DNA of the CDR3: TGCGCCAGCAGCCCGGGACAGGCTAGCACAGATACGCAGTATTTT.